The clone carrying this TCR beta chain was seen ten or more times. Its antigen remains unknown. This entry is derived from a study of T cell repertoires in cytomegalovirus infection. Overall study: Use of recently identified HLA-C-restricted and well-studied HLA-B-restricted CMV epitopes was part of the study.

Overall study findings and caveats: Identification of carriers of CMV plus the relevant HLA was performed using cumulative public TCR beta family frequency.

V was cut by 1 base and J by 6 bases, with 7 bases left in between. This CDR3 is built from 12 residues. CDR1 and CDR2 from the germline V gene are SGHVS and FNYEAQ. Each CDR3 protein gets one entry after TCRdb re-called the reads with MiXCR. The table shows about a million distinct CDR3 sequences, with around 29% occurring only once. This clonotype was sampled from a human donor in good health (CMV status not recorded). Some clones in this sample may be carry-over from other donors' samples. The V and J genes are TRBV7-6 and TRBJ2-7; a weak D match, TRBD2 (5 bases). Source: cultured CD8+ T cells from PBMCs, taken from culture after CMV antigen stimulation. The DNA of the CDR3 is TGTGCCAGCAGCTTAGGGCGGGTCGAGCAGTACTTC. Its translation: CASSLGRVEQYF. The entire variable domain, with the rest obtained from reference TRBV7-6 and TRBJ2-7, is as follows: GAGVSQSPRYKVTKRGQDVALRCDPISGHVSLYWYRQALGQGPEFLTYFNYEAQQDKSGLPNDRFSAERPEGSISTLTIQRTEQRDSAMYRCASSLGRVEQYFGPGTRLTVT.